The next 32 T cell receptor beta chains were all read from a single sample in a study of T cells in Graves' hyperthyroidism and ophthalmopathy. TCR beta CDR3 sequences were amplified from RNA transcripts. The study used the HTBI primer set for a first-round RT-PCR of the TCR CDR3. TCRdb processed the multiplex PCR reads anew with MiXCR; each CDR3 protein has one entry. Of fewer than 450,000 distinct CDR3 sequences in the sample, 15% to 20% are singletons; the top ten hold around a third. Sequenced: blood. The receptors were gathered from a woman aged 30 to 39 with Graves' hyperthyroidism that later progressed to Graves' ophthalmopathy.

The chain joins TRBV20-1 to TRBJ2-7, with D possibly TRBD2 on 6 matching bases. V lost 5 bases and J 2 bases, leaving 16 bases between the germline ends. CDR1 and CDR2 (germline): DFQATT, SNEGSKA (reference sequence). This CDR3 region has 14 residues. CDR3 sequence: CSAGIAEPAYEQYF. The CDR3, as DNA: TGCAGTGCTGGCATAGCGGAGCCGGCCTACGAGCAGTACTTC.

The V call is TRBV6-9, the J call TRBJ1-6, with TRBD1 matching over 7 bases. In germline, CDR1 is MNHGY, CDR2 SVAAGI. The CDR3 consists of 15 residues. The ends lost 3 bases at V and 6 bases at J; junction bases unmatched: 5. The CDR3 DNA follows: TGTGCCAGCAGTTACACCCAGGGGGTTAATTCACCCCTCCACTTT. Amino acids: CASSYTQGVNSPLHF.

The V gene is TRBV6-1, the J gene TRBJ1-6; unclear D gene. This CDR3 has 13 amino acids. The V gene's germline CDR1 is MNHNS and CDR2 SASEGT. V was trimmed by 5 bases and J by 9 bases, leaving 11 bases between them. CDR3 protein: CASSPNMGSPLHF. In DNA, the CDR3 is TGTGCCAGCAGTCCCAACATGGGTTCACCCCTCCACTTT.

This clonotype was seen many times. This chain connects TRBV11-2 to TRBJ2-3; D is possibly TRBD2 (6 bases). The CDR3 runs to 14 residues. Trimming removed 5 bases at V and 1 base at J, with 10 bases between. Per germline, CDR1 SGHAT and CDR2 FQNNGV. The CDR3 here is CASSRTTRTDTQYF. CDR3 bases: TGTGCCAGCAGCCGGACTACACGCACAGATACGCAGTATTTT.

This clonotype has at least ten counts. The chain uses TRBV2 and TRBJ2-3; TRBD2 aligns across 7 bases. The CDR3 is 15 residues long. After removal of 3 bases from V and 2 bases from J, the junction contained 5 bases not matched to a gene. Germline V lookup: CDR1 SNHLY, CDR2 FYNNEI. DNA of the CDR3: TGTGCCAGCAGTGATTGGGGGAGGGCCACAGATACGCAGTATTTT. Amino acid sequence: CASSDWGRATDTQYF.

The chain combines TRBV4-1 with TRBJ1-1, with D unresolved. Trimming removed 0 bases at V and 1 base at J, with 9 bases between. Germline-derived CDR1 and CDR2 are MGHRA and YSYEKL. The CDR3 runs 15 residues. In nucleotides, the CDR3 is TGCGCCAGCAGCCAAGAAGGGAAACGGAACACTGAAGCTTTCTTT. Its protein product is CASSQEGKRNTEAFF.

This clonotype was detected ten times or more. The chain is built from TRBV2 and TRBJ2-3, with TRBD2 identical over 10 bases. The ends lost 3 bases at V and 4 bases at J; junction bases unmatched: 1. The CDR3 consists of 14 residues. Germline V lookup: CDR1 SNHLY, CDR2 FYNNEI. CDR3 sequence reads: CASSESGGADTQYF. In DNA form, the CDR3 reads TGTGCCAGCAGTGAGAGCGGGGGGGCAGATACGCAGTATTTT.

At least ten counts were recorded for this clonotype. The J gene is TRBJ2-4, the V gene TRBV30; tentatively, D is TRBD2 (6 bases). V gave up 3 bases and J gave up 6 bases, with 12 bases separating them. This CDR3 region has 13 residues. Germline assignment: CDR1 GTSNPN and CDR2 SVGIG (reference sequence). In DNA form, the CDR3 reads TGTGCCTGGAGGAGGGCCGGGAGAAACATTCAGTACTTC. Residues: CAWRRAGRNIQYF.

This chain uses TRBV11-2 with TRBJ1-4; D ambiguous. The CDR3 runs to 15 residues. V gave up 3 bases and J gave up 8 bases, with 16 bases separating them. Germline CDR1 SGHAT, CDR2 FQNNGV. The CDR3 loop reads CASSLMQFGGEKLFF. The CDR3 DNA is TGTGCCAGCAGCTTGATGCAGTTCGGAGGGGAAAAACTGTTTTTT.

This clonotype came up once. Likely a read error: the CDR3 ends without its conserved phenylalanine or tryptophan. The chain joins TRBV6-1 to TRBJ1-2; D perhaps matches TRBD1 (6 bases). V lost 5 bases and J 7 bases, leaving 20 bases between the germline ends. CDR3 length: 15 amino acids. Germline V gene sequence: CDR1 MNHNS, CDR2 SASEGT. CDR3 protein: CASSHGSGAPAGYTL. CDR3 DNA sequence: TGTGCCAGCAGTCACGGCTCAGGGGCGCCGGCTGGCTACACCCTC.

This chain uses TRBV27 with TRBJ2-1, with 13 bases aligning to TRBD2. The CDR3 runs to 18 residues. The germline V gene encodes CDR1 MNHEY and CDR2 SMNVEV (reference sequence). V was pared by 6 bases and J by 4 bases, with 12 bases of the junction left unmatched. The CDR3 sequence: CASSKLLAGGPRYNEQFF. For the CDR3, the DNA is TGTGCCAGCAGCAAACTACTAGCGGGAGGGCCTAGGTACAATGAGCAGTTCTTC.

This clonotype was picked up many times. The chain recombines TRBV2 with TRBJ2-5; 11 bases match TRBD2. Trimming cost V 7 bases and J 4 bases; bases outside gene matches: 8. The germline V gene encodes CDR1 SNHLY and CDR2 FYNNEI. The CDR3 runs to 15 residues. CDR3 sequence reads: CASTRLAGSTETQYF. The CDR3 DNA follows: TGTGCCAGCACCAGACTAGCGGGGTCGACAGAGACCCAGTACTTC.

This clonotype was counted a few times. The V gene is TRBV10-3, the J gene TRBJ2-5; D call uncertain. Germline V CDR1 and CDR2: ENHRY, SYGVKD. The CDR3 length is 11 residues. V was trimmed by 10 bases and J by 1 base, leaving 7 bases between them. The CDR3 here is CATSVQETQYF. CDR3 DNA: TGTGCCACGAGTGTCCAAGAGACCCAGTACTTC.

This clonotype appeared a few times. This chain links TRBV4-2 with TRBJ1-3; D is unclear. Germline CDR1 is LGHNA and CDR2 is YNFKEQ. The V end was cut by 4 bases, the J end by 4 bases, with 11 bases between. This CDR3 is 14 amino acids long. DNA for the CDR3: TGTGCCAGCAGCCCAGCGGAGTACGGAAACACCATATATTTT. Its translation: CASSPAEYGNTIYF.

This clonotype occurred many times. The genes are TRBV20-1 and TRBJ1-1; D is undetermined. This CDR3 contains 13 residues. Germline loops: CDR1 DFQATT, CDR2 SNEGSKA (reference sequence). Trimming cost V 4 bases and J 4 bases, with 13 bases left between them. The CDR3 region is CSATRLWSTEAFF. The CDR3 region has the DNA TGCAGTGCTACACGGCTATGGAGCACTGAAGCTTTCTTT.

This clonotype was counted only a few times. A clone one base away is much larger, so this may be a read error. J is TRBJ1-1 and V is TRBV18; no clear D. Deletions cut 3 bases from V and 1 base from J, with 12 bases between. The CDR3 spans 15 residues. The germline V gene has CDR1 KGHSH and CDR2 LQKENI. The CDR3 sequence: CASSPETRRNTEAFF. CDR3 in DNA: TGTGCCAGCTCACCGGAGACCCGGAGGAACACTGAAGCTTTCTTT. Full variable domain (remainder filled in from reference TRBV18 and TRBJ1-1): NAGVMQNPRHLVRRRGQEARLRCSPMKGHSHVYWYRQLPEEGLKFMVYLQKENIIDESGMPKERFSAEFPKEGPSILRIQQVVRGDSAAYFCASSPETRRNTEAFFGQGTRLTVV.

This clonotype has ten or more counts. The genes are TRBV3-1 and TRBJ2-1; 10 nucleotides line up with TRBD1. The CDR3 is 15 residues long. The trim removed 7 bases at V and 5 bases at J, leaving 8 bases unmatched. Germline-derived CDR1 and CDR2 are LGHDT and YNNKEL (reference sequence). CDR3 amino acids: CASKGTGDTNNEQFF. The CDR3 nucleotides are TGTGCCAGCAAAGGGACAGGGGATACGAACAATGAGCAGTTCTTC.

At least ten counts were recorded for this clonotype. This rearrangement joins TRBV12-3 or TRBV12-4 to TRBJ2-3; TRBD1 matches at 11 bases. The CDR3 is made up of 17 amino acids. The junction had 17 bases not matched to a gene; V was cut back by 10 bases and J by 5 bases. The CDR3 DNA follows: TGTGCCACCTATCCCATCTTCGGACAGGGGGCTGAAGATACGCAGTATTTT. Translating gives CATYPIFGQGAEDTQYF.

This chain links TRBV7-9 with TRBJ2-7; TRBD1 aligns across 11 bases. The J segment lost 3 bases and the V segment lost 6 bases, leaving 19 bases of the junction unmatched. CDR3 size: 19 residues. The germline CDR1 and CDR2 sequences are SEHNR and FQNEAQ (reference sequence). The CDR3 protein is CASSSNGQGASRIIYEQYF. The CDR3 bases are TGTGCCAGCAGTTCAAACGGACAGGGGGCGAGTAGGATTATCTACGAGCAGTACTTC.

This clonotype was detected a few times. The rearrangement links TRBV28 to TRBJ2-7; TRBD1 agrees at 7 bases. Germline assignment: CDR1 MDHEN and CDR2 SYDVKM. The CDR3 loop spans 12 amino acids. Losses at the gene ends were 6 bases for V and 5 bases for J; bases not matched to a gene: 4. The CDR3 region has the DNA TGTGCCAGCAGCACAGACAGGGACGAGCAGTACTTC. It translates to CASSTDRDEQYF.

In this sample, this clonotype turned up many times. The chain has TRBV12-3 or TRBV12-4 and TRBJ1-4; D gene ambiguous. V dropped 3 bases and J dropped 5 bases, with 10 bases sitting between them. This CDR3 has 14 residues. CDR3 region: CASSLGSLNEKLFF. As DNA, the CDR3 is TGTGCCAGCAGTTTGGGCAGCCTGAATGAAAAACTGTTTTTT.

This clonotype has ten or more counts. The V gene is TRBV20-1, the J gene TRBJ2-1; D may be TRBD2 (6 bases). In germline, CDR1 is DFQATT, CDR2 SNEGSKA (reference sequence). The CDR3 has 14 residues. V shed 6 bases and J shed 4 bases, with 16 bases lying between them. The CDR3 sequence is CSAILASGYNEQFF. CDR3 sequence (DNA): TGCAGTGCCATACTAGCAAGTGGGTACAATGAGCAGTTCTTC.

Concerning this clonotype itself: A read error may produce the germline difference seen at one junction end. The V call is TRBV11-1, the J call TRBJ1-1; TRBD1 is a possible D gene (6 bases). CDR1 is SGHAT, CDR2 FQDESV, per germline (reference sequence). The CDR3 runs to 15 residues. This CDR3 is CASTGGHTVNTEAFF. CDR3 nucleotide sequence: TGTGCCAGCACCGGGGGACACACTGTGAACACCGAAGCTTTCTTT.

This clonotype has ten or more counts. This chain's CDR3 is CSAPPRPDSYGYTF. As DNA, the CDR3 is TGCAGTGCTCCCCCCCGGCCCGACTCCTATGGCTACACCTTC. The chain carries TRBV20-1 and TRBJ1-2; unclear D gene. The ends were cut back, 5 bases at V and 4 bases at J, with 17 bases in the middle. The CDR3 has 14 amino acids. Germline CDR1 and CDR2: DFQATT and SNEGSKA (reference sequence).

This clonotype occurred many times. CDR3 amino acids: CASSPSRLAGSTDTQYF. For the CDR3, the DNA is TGTGCCAGCAGCCCATCAAGACTAGCGGGTTCCACAGATACGCAGTATTTT. This rearrangement joins TRBV7-2 to TRBJ2-3, with 10 bases aligning to TRBD2. The J segment lost 2 bases and the V segment lost 5 bases, leaving 10 bases of the junction unmatched. The CDR3 sequence is 17 residues long. CDR1 is SGHTA and CDR2 is FQGNSA in the germline V gene.

There are many counts of this clonotype. V gene TRBV19 combines with J gene TRBJ1-5; 12 bases are shared with TRBD1. CDR1 LNHDA and CDR2 SQIVND come from the germline V gene (reference sequence). V was clipped by 7 bases and J by 1 base; unmatched bases: 17. The CDR3 covers 20 residues. The CDR3 DNA sequence: TGTGCCAGTAATGGGGGACCGGGACAGGGGGCCCAACCAAGCAATCAGCCCCAGCATTTT. Residues: CASNGGPGQGAQPSNQPQHF.

In this sample, this clonotype turned up many times. The chain links TRBV6-1 to TRBJ1-1; maybe TRBD1 (5 bases). The CDR3 covers 15 residues. The germline V and J ends were trimmed by 1 base and 4 bases, with 13 bases remaining between them. Germline CDR1 and CDR2: MNHNS and SASEGT. CDR3 amino acids: CASSEVGGGGTEAFF. The CDR3 DNA follows: TGTGCCAGCAGTGAAGTCGGGGGTGGGGGCACTGAAGCTTTCTTT.

The sample holds a few counts of this clonotype. V and J are TRBV30 and TRBJ1-1; a possible D gene is TRBD1 (6 bases). Germline-derived CDR1 and CDR2 are GTSNPN and SVGIG (reference sequence). V lost 4 bases and J lost 11, with 20 bases in between. The CDR3 is made up of 13 amino acids. The CDR3 region is CAWKRDTSGGAFF. CDR3 bases: TGTGCCTGGAAACGGGACACCTCGGGGGGGGCTTTCTTT.

This chain connects TRBV19 to TRBJ2-7, with D possibly TRBD1 on 6 matching bases. The CDR3 runs to 15 residues. V lost 5 bases, J lost 0 bases, and 14 bases lay in between. CDR1 and CDR2 (germline): LNHDA, SQIVND (reference sequence). The CDR3 spells CASSVRDTLSYEQYF. The CDR3 nucleotides are TGTGCCAGTAGTGTCCGGGACACCCTCTCCTACGAGCAGTACTTC. Full variable domain (outside the CDR3, taken from reference TRBV19 and TRBJ2-7): DGGITQSPKYLFRKEGQNVTLSCEQNLNHDAMYWYRQDPGQGLRLIYYSQIVNDFQKGDIAEGYSVSREKKESFPLTVTSAQKNPTAFYLCASSVRDTLSYEQYFGPGTRLTVT.

At least ten counts were recorded for this clonotype. An end of the junction does not agree with germline; a read error may underlie this. This chain connects TRBV2 to TRBJ2-1, with a weak D call TRBD2 (5 bases). CDR1 is SNHLY and CDR2 is FYNNEI in the germline V gene. CDR3 size: 16 residues. In DNA, the CDR3 is TGTGCCAGCAGAGAAGGACTGGGCTCCTCCTACAATGAGCAGTTCTTC. It is translated as CASREGLGSSYNEQFF.

The chain couples TRBV6-4 to TRBJ1-3; no firm D call. This CDR3 is 13 amino acids long. V was shortened by 10 bases and J by 2 bases, with 12 bases between the two germline ends. Per germline, CDR1 MRHNA and CDR2 SNTAGT. The CDR3 protein is CATCYGPGNTIYF. In nucleotides, the CDR3 is TGTGCCACCTGTTACGGTCCTGGAAACACCATATATTTT.

This clonotype was recorded many times. The chain joins TRBV28 to TRBJ2-5; TRBD1 might be the D (5 bases). The ends were cut back, 4 bases at V and 2 bases at J, with 11 bases in the middle. The CDR3 extends over 14 amino acids. CDR1 is MDHEN, CDR2 SYDVKM, per germline. In DNA, the CDR3 is TGTGCCAGCAGTTCCCGACAGCTACAAGAGACCCAGTACTTC. Residues: CASSSRQLQETQYF.